The present entry profiles one T cell receptor (beta chain) with its context. Its antigen is not yet known. No base quality information exists; no much larger clone differs at one position. This entry belongs to a study of blood T cell repertoires in COVID-19 (dated by TCRdb to about 2020). Describing the broader study: Collaborator samples came from the United States, Italy and Spain and covered acute and convalescent phases of COVID-19. The prospective study material was composed of cDNA or gDNA derived from T cells, B-cell-depleted T cells, or PBMCs. The dataset comprised deeply sampled blood TCRbeta repertoires from subjects exposed to, actively infected with, or recovered from COVID-19. The repertoires were released in a freely available public database meant as a resource for research on the immune response to SARS-CoV-2. Samples came from the ongoing ImmuneRACE study (first 160 participants) plus 1,254 subjects from 6 global collaborators. A de-identified subject ID, COVID-19 status, age in years and sex were almost always included in the sample metadata. Where available, HLA class I and class II types were taken from metadata supplied by the sample provider and were not determined by assay-based typing. What the study reported, not specific to this receptor: The amount of clinical and demographic metadata varied by source and participant and was provided uncurated.

Collaborating institutions collected whole blood in K2EDTA tubes following their own protocols. Collaborator samples were shipped for TCRbeta analysis as frozen whole blood, isolated PBMCs, or DNA extracted from either sample type. TCRbeta CDR3 regions were amplified from genomic DNA by means of the immunoSEQ Assay, a bias-controlled multiplex PCR. Per the original workflow: Nucleated cell counts per sample were estimated from amplification of reference gene primers within the assay. To quantify the absolute abundance of each unique TCRbeta CDR3 rearrangement, sequence reads were collapsed and filtered. For each sample, productive Simpson clonality was calculated as the square root of Simpson's diversity index across productive rearrangements. This is the immuneACCESS table as TCRdb keeps it, with only in-frame sequences that have V and J called. A part of the clones is gone; compared with another copy, unresolved V genes explain less than half, and the rest is unexplained. V and J calls plus clone size are reproduced from that table; the DNA served to infer D and trimming. For this sample there are roughly 100,000 clones; roughly 84% appear just once. Together, the top ten hold 2.1% of the sample.

Per the germline V gene (reference sequence), LNHDA is the CDR1 and SQIVND is the CDR2. Spanning cysteine to phenylalanine, the CDR3 consists of 15 amino acids. The retained sequence is limited to the CDR3, 45 bases, with the frame set at the first base. V is shortened by 4 bases, J by 6 bases, and the region joining them spans 16 bases. Sequenced sample: peripheral blood. This receptor was identified in a human donor in a cohort sampled during active COVID-19. The chain is made from TRBV19 and TRBJ2-4; TRBD2 could be the D gene, as 6 bases match. For the CDR3, the sequence is CASSRSRDLGNIQYF. The DNA sequence follows: TGTGCCAGTAGTAGATCCCGGGACTTGGGAAACATTCAGTACTTC.